This T cell receptor beta chain was identified in a study of blood T cell repertoires in COVID-19. Looking at the study overall: COVID-19 samples from acute and convalescent phases originated in the United States, Italy and Spain. Sources were T cells, B-cell-depleted T cells, or PBMCs; the material itself was cDNA or gDNA.

In the authors' workflow: Reference gene primer amplification gave nucleated cell count estimates. TCRdb keeps only in-frame clones here, not all; method: immunoSEQ multiplex PCR. V and J calls and clone size follow that table, whereas D and trimming were derived from the DNA. The sample carries tens of thousands of clones, 88% recorded once. Trimming cost V 4 bases and J 1 base; bases outside gene matches: 0. This CDR3 has 15 amino acids. Germline V gene sequence: CDR1 MGHDK, CDR2 SYGVNS. Sample: peripheral blood. This chain joins TRBV25-1 and TRBJ2-6, with 8 bases lining up with TRBD1. The sequence was collected from a man aged 45-65 years with active COVID-19. CDR3 in DNA: TGTGCCAGCAGTGGACAGGGGTCTGGGGCCAACGTCCTGACTTTC. Translation: CASSGQGSGANVLTF.